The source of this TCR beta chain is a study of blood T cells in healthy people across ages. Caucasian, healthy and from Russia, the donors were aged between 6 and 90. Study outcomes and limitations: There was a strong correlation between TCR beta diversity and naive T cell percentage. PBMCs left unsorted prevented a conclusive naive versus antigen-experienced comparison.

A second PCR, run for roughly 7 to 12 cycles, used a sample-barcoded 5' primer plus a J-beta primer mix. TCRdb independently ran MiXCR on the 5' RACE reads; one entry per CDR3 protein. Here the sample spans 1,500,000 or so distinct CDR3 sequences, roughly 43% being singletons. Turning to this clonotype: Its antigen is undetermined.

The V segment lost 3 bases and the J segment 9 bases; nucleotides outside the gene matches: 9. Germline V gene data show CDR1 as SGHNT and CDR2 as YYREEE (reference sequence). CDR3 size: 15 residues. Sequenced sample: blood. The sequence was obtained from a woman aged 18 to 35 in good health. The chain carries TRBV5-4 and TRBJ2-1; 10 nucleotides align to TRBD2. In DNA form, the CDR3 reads TGTGCCAGCAGCTCGCCAGCGGGGGGGCCCCCTGAGCAGTTCTTC. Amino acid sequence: CASSSPAGGPPEQFF.